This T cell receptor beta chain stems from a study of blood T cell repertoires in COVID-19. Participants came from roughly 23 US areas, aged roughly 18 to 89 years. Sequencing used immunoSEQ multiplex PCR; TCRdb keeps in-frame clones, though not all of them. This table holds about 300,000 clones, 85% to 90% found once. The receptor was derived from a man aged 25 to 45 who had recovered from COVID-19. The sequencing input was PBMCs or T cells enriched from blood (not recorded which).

The CDR3 here is CAISESVGVGNTIYF. The DNA for the CDR3 is TGTGCCATCAGTGAGTCGGTCGGGGTAGGAAACACCATATATTTT. The chain links TRBV10-3 to TRBJ1-3; no clear D gene. The CDR3 length is 15 residues. Germline CDR1 and CDR2: ENHRY and SYGVKD. V was pared by 0 bases and J by 4 bases, with 10 bases between.